These 3 T cell receptor beta chains originate from one sample sequenced in a study of CD8 T cells in Susac syndrome. The RNA, roughly 0.45 to 1 ug, was put through reverse transcription using random hexamers. One entry per CDR3 protein results from TCRdb running MiXCR on the immunoSEQ multiplex PCR reads. The sample yields about 150,000 distinct CDR3 sequences, about 95% seen once. Sequencing was done on a sample of CD4+ T cells from PBMCs. Receptors were obtained from a human donor with Susac syndrome.

J is TRBJ2-4 and V is TRBV11-2; no reliable D call. Germline assignment: CDR1 SGHAT and CDR2 FQNNGV. V lost 1 base and J lost 2, with 12 bases in between. CDR3 size: 16 residues. The CDR3 reads CASSLVESLTKNIQYF. Here the CDR3 DNA reads TGTGCCAGCAGCTTAGTAGAAAGCCTAACCAAAAACATTCAGTACTTC.

The chain has TRBV5-1 and TRBJ2-7; TRBD1 agrees at 7 bases. V was pared by 7 bases and J by 5 bases, with 12 bases of the junction left unmatched. CDR1 is SGHRS, CDR2 YFSETQ, per germline. This CDR3 region has 14 residues. The CDR3 sequence: CASCRAQGVDEQYF. CDR3 nucleotide sequence: TGCGCCAGCTGCCGAGCTCAGGGGGTGGACGAGCAGTACTTC. Together with reference TRBV5-1 and TRBJ2-7, the CDR3 gives the full variable domain: KAGVTQTPRYLIKTRGQQVTLSCSPISGHRSVSWYQQTPGQGLQFLFEYFSETQRNKGNFPGRFSGRQFSNSRSEMNVSTLELGDSALYLCASCRAQGVDEQYFGPGTRLTVT.

This clonotype appeared a single time. V usage is TRBV6-2 or TRBV6-3 and J usage is TRBJ1-6; TRBD1 matches 9 bases. V shed 10 bases and J 11 bases; nucleotides not matched to a gene: 18. There are 16 residues in the CDR3. Germline assignment: CDR1 MNHEY and CDR2 SVGEGT. The CDR3 DNA sequence: TGTGCCATCCGACCGGGAGTACAGGGGGCTATCCCACCCCTCCACTTT. Translating gives CAIRPGVQGAIPPLHF.